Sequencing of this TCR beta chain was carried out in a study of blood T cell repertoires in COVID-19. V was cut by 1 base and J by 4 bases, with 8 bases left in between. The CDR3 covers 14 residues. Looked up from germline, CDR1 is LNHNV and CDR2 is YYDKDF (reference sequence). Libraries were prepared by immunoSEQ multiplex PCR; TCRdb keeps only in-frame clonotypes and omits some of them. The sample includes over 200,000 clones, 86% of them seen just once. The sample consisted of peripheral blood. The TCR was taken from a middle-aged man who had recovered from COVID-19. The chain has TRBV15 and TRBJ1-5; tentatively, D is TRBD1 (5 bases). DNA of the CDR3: TGTGCCACCAGCAGAGGGGCAGGGAATCAGCCCCAGCATTTT. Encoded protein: CATSRGAGNQPQHF.